The 3 T cell receptor beta chains given below trace back to one sample, sequenced in a study of blood T cell repertoires in COVID-19 (dated by TCRdb to about 2020). Library creation used the immunoSEQ multiplex PCR assay. What TCRdb holds here is the immuneACCESS table cut down to in-frame rearrangements. Part of the clones is not present; checked against another copy, under half of the missing clones reflect an unresolved V gene, and the others are unexplained. The sample records fewer than 350,000 clones, roughly nine tenths of which are singletons. The top ten constitute 6% to 7% of the sample. The material sequenced was PBMCs or T cells enriched from blood (not recorded which). All receptors derive from a woman aged 40 to 55 who had recovered from COVID-19.

The chain joins TRBV11-2 to TRBJ2-7; 7 nucleotides align to TRBD1. Trimming removed 4 bases from V and 4 bases from J; junction bases left unmatched: 7. Germline assignment: CDR1 SGHAT and CDR2 FQNNGV. CDR3 length: 14 amino acids. DNA of the CDR3: TGTGCCAGCAGCTCTACAGGGGTCTTATACGAGCAGTACTTC. It translates to CASSSTGVLYEQYF.

This chain connects TRBV28 to TRBJ1-5, with 10 bases fitting TRBD1. With V trimmed by 6 bases and J by 6 bases, 5 bases remained unmatched. The CDR3 loop spans 14 amino acids. Germline V gene sequence: CDR1 MDHEN, CDR2 SYDVKM. In DNA form, the CDR3 reads TGTGCCAGCAGCCCGGGACAGGGGAGTCAGCCCCAGCATTTT. Protein: CASSPGQGSQPQHF.

The CDR3 loop is CATGLAASYEQYF. DNA for the CDR3: TGTGCCACCGGACTAGCGGCCTCCTACGAGCAGTACTTC. The chain links TRBV6-5 to TRBJ2-7; 10 positions agree with TRBD2. This CDR3 spans 13 amino acids. The germline gives CDR1 MNHEY, CDR2 SVGAGI. With V trimmed by 10 bases and J by 0 bases, 3 bases remained unmatched.